The text below deals with one T cell receptor beta chain. Germline assignment: CDR1 MGHRA and CDR2 YSYEKL. The CDR3 spans 17 residues. V lost 4 bases to trimming and J lost 1 base, with 14 bases between them. These data come from a study of control samples from healthy donors and cancer patients. Sequenced by immunoSEQ multiplex PCR; TCRdb stores in-frame clones only, minus some. The sample lists under 200,000 clones; just under 95% were seen once. The V gene is TRBV4-1, the J gene TRBJ1-6; TRBD1 might be the D (6 bases). The clonotype comes from an older woman in good health. Sequences were obtained from blood. CDR3 bases: TGCGCCAGCAGCCCACAAACAGGGAAATCCTATAATTCACCCCTCCACTTT. Translating gives CASSPQTGKSYNSPLHF.